The 9 T cell receptor beta chains below all came from one sample that was sequenced in a study of lymphopenia after photon versus proton radiotherapy. The assay was immunoSEQ multiplex PCR, and TCRdb's table has in-frame clones only and misses some. In the table there are more than 15,000 clones, more than 75% of which are singletons. Sample: peripheral blood, taken from a patient treated with proton-based radiotherapy. These receptors were taken from a man between 65 and 85 years old with pancreatic cancer.

V and J are TRBV27 and TRBJ1-1, with 7 bases lining up with TRBD1. The CDR3 is 15 residues long. The germline V gene encodes CDR1 MNHEY and CDR2 SMNVEV (reference sequence). The trim removed 5 bases at V and 2 bases at J, leaving 8 bases unmatched. In nucleotides, the CDR3 is TGTGCCAGCAGTCCGCAGGGACAGATTAACACTGAAGCTTTCTTT. Translating it yields CASSPQGQINTEAFF.

By sample fraction, this clone is medium-sized. The chain uses TRBV6-1 and TRBJ1-1, with D possibly being TRBD1 (6 bases). The CDR3 runs 13 residues. V lost 3 bases and J lost 5, with 10 bases in between. Germline CDR1 reads MNHNS; CDR2 reads SASEGT. The DNA of the CDR3 is TGTGCCAGCAGTGACAGGGGCGAGACTGAAGCTTTCTTT. It translates to CASSDRGETEAFF.

The chain employs TRBV27 and TRBJ1-2; D uncertain. This CDR3 has 14 amino acids. The ends were cut back, 7 bases at V and 0 bases at J, with 12 bases in the middle. Per the germline V gene, CDR1 is MNHEY and CDR2 is SMNVEV (reference sequence). The CDR3, as DNA: TGTGCCAGCACTTCCGGTACTACTAACTATGGCTACACCTTC. This encodes CASTSGTTNYGYTF.

V is TRBV5-1 and J is TRBJ1-5, with TRBD1 matching 8 bases. Germline loops: CDR1 SGHRS, CDR2 YFSETQ. This CDR3 contains 15 residues. The V and J ends lost 4 bases and 0 bases, in that order; junction bases with no gene match: 3. The CDR3, as DNA: TGCGCCAGCAGCGCGACAGGGGCTAGCAATCAGCCCCAGCATTTT. It yields the protein CASSATGASNQPQHF.

This rearrangement joins TRBV11-1 to TRBJ1-2; D might be TRBD1 (6 bases). Trimming left V 1 base short and J 8 bases short, with 14 bases between. The CDR3 runs to 14 residues. The germline gives CDR1 SGHAT, CDR2 FQDESV (reference sequence). This CDR3 is CASSLEGGEKGYTF. The DNA for the CDR3 is TGTGCCAGCAGCTTAGAAGGGGGGGAAAAGGGCTACACCTTC. The whole variable domain, remainder taken from reference TRBV11-1 and TRBJ1-2, is EAEVAQSPRYKITEKSQAVAFWCDPISGHATLYWYRQILGQGPELLVQFQDESVVDDSQLPKDRFSAERLKGVDSTLKIQPAELGDSAMYLCASSLEGGEKGYTFGSGTRLTVV.

The rearrangement joins TRBV6-1 to TRBJ1-5, with 9 bases identical to TRBD1. The CDR3 is 13 residues long. With V trimmed by 4 bases and J by 11 bases, 6 bases remained unmatched. Germline lookup yields CDR1 MNHNS and CDR2 SASEGT. CDR3 protein: CASSVRDRDAQHF. CDR3 in DNA: TGTGCCAGCAGTGTCCGGGACAGGGACGCCCAGCATTTT.

The chain links TRBV23-1 to TRBJ1-5; 10 nucleotides agree with TRBD1. TRBV23-1 is marked as an open reading frame, function uncertain. The CDR3 spans 18 residues. The J segment lost 0 bases and the V segment lost 6 bases, leaving 11 bases of the junction unmatched. In DNA form, the CDR3 reads TGCGCCAGCAGCCGGGACAGGGGCTCAAGGTATAGCAATCAGCCCCAGCATTTT. It encodes CASSRDRGSRYSNQPQHF.

The gene calls are TRBV6-1 and TRBJ1-3; 8 bases align to TRBD1. V was clipped by 4 bases and J by 0 bases; unmatched bases: 8. The CDR3 runs to 17 residues. Germline CDR1 reads MNHNS; CDR2 reads SASEGT. The CDR3 reads CASSGLDRAYSGNTIYF. The CDR3 bases are TGTGCCAGCAGTGGTCTGGACAGGGCCTACTCTGGAAACACCATATATTTT.

This clone has a single count. The V call is TRBV27, the J call TRBJ1-3, with a weak D call TRBD1 (5 bases). This CDR3 region has 16 residues. V shed 5 bases and J shed 2 bases, with 16 bases lying between them. CDR1 is MNHEY and CDR2 is SMNVEV in the germline V gene (reference sequence). The CDR3 sequence: CASSETSREPGNTIYF. The CDR3 region has the DNA TGTGCCAGCAGTGAGACCTCCAGGGAGCCTGGAAACACCATATATTTT.